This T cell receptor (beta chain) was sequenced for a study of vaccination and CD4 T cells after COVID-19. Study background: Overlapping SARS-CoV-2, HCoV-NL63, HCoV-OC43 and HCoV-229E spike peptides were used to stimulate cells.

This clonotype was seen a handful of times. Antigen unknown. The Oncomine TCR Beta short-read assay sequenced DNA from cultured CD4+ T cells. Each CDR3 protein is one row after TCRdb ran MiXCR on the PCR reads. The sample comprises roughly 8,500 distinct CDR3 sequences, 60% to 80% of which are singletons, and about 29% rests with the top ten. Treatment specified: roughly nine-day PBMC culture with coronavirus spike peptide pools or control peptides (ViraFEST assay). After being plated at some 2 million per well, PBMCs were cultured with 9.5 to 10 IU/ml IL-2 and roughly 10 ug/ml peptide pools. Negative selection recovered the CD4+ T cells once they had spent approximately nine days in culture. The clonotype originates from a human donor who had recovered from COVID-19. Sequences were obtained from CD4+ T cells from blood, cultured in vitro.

CDR3 in DNA: TGCAGTGCTAGAAGGCGGACATTAAAGGGGCAAGAGACCCAGTACTTC. It specifies CSARRRTLKGQETQYF. The V and J genes are TRBV20-1 and TRBJ2-5; D might be TRBD1 (5 bases). Per the germline V gene, CDR1 is DFQATT and CDR2 is SNEGSKA (reference sequence). Trimming pared 2 bases from V and 2 bases from J, leaving 18 bases between. The CDR3 consists of 16 residues.